The 9 T cell receptor beta chains reported below all come from one sample, sequenced in a study of T cell repertoires in cytomegalovirus infection. One entry per CDR3 protein results from TCRdb running MiXCR on the reads. This table has 350,000 to 450,000 distinct CDR3 sequences, 15% to 20% appearing once. The source material was PBMCs. Receptor source: a human donor in good health (CMV status not recorded). Some clones in this sample may be carry-over from other donors' samples.

This clonotype was detected a few times. V usage is TRBV6-5 and J usage is TRBJ1-1, with 8 nucleotides matching TRBD1. V was clipped by 0 bases and J by 3 bases; unmatched bases: 3. Per the germline V gene, CDR1 is MNHEY and CDR2 is SVGAGI. The length of the CDR3 is 15 residues. The CDR3 here is CASSYSEQGDTEAFF. CDR3 sequence (DNA): TGTGCCAGCAGTTACTCGGAACAGGGGGACACTGAAGCTTTCTTT.

This clonotype was seen more than once but under ten times. V gene TRBV5-6 combines with J gene TRBJ2-1; tentative D call: TRBD2 (5 bases). Germline CDR1 and CDR2: SGHDT and YYEEEE. Trimming cost V 0 bases and J 0 bases, with 10 bases left between them. The CDR3 covers 16 residues. The CDR3 here is CASSLGLGISYNEQFF. The CDR3 DNA follows: TGTGCCAGCAGCTTGGGGCTCGGGATCTCCTACAATGAGCAGTTCTTC.

This clonotype has ten or more counts. The chain recombines TRBV7-2 with TRBJ1-4; 9 bases match TRBD1. Germline CDR1 reads SGHTA; CDR2 reads FQGNSA. V dropped 1 base and J dropped 8; count of bases not matched to a gene: 8. CDR3 length: 16 amino acids. The CDR3 protein is CASSLVGGQGGEKLFF. For the CDR3, the DNA is TGTGCCAGCAGCTTAGTCGGGGGACAGGGAGGCGAAAAACTGTTTTTT.

The V call is TRBV5-6, the J call TRBJ2-3, with 14 bases lining up with TRBD2. The V gene end was trimmed by 1 base and the J gene end by 6 bases; junction bases not matched to a gene: 1. CDR3 size: 15 residues. Germline V gene lookup returns CDR1 SGHDT and CDR2 YYEEEE. The CDR3 spells CASSLRTSGRDTQYF. CDR3 coding DNA: TGTGCCAGCAGCTTGAGGACTAGCGGGAGGGATACGCAGTATTTT.

In its sample, this clonotype was seen once. The V call is TRBV5-1, the J call TRBJ1-3, with D hard to call. The V end lost 4 bases, the J end lost 4 bases, and 15 bases lay between the germline ends. Germline V gives CDR1 SGHRS, CDR2 YFSETQ. The CDR3 is made up of 15 amino acids. The CDR3 DNA is TGCGCCAGCAGCCGGACTCCCGGAGGAGGAAACACCATATATTTT. Translation gives CASSRTPGGGNTIYF. Full variable domain (outside the CDR3, taken from reference TRBV5-1 and TRBJ1-3): KAGVTQTPRYLIKTRGQQVTLSCSPISGHRSVSWYQQTPGQGLQFLFEYFSETQRNKGNFPGRFSGRQFSNSRSEMNVSTLELGDSALYLCASSRTPGGGNTIYFGEGSWLTVV.

This rearrangement joins TRBV5-1 to TRBJ2-1; no clear D gene. CDR1 and CDR2 from the germline V gene are SGHRS and YFSETQ. V was shortened by 0 bases and J by 7 bases, with 11 bases between the two germline ends. The CDR3 covers 14 residues. The CDR3 reads CASSLERLVNEQFF. In DNA form, the CDR3 reads TGCGCCAGCAGCTTGGAGAGGTTGGTGAATGAGCAGTTCTTC.

The chain has TRBV10-3 and TRBJ2-1; tentative D call: TRBD2 (6 bases). Germline CDR1 reads ENHRY; CDR2 reads SYGVKD. The CDR3 is 12 residues long. The V end was cut by 8 bases, the J end by 6 bases, with 11 bases between. In DNA form, the CDR3 reads TGTGCCATCGGAGGGTCGCCCAATGAGCAGTTCTTC. It encodes CAIGGSPNEQFF.

This clonotype was seen repeatedly, ten times or more. This sequence joins TRBV7-2 and TRBJ2-3, with D possibly matching TRBD2 (5 bases). Germline CDR1 and CDR2: SGHTA and FQGNSA. V shed 8 bases and J shed 4 bases, with 13 bases lying between them. The CDR3 loop spans 13 amino acids. The CDR3: CASGEGGPDTQYF. Written as DNA, the CDR3 is TGTGCCAGCGGGGAAGGAGGACCAGATACGCAGTATTTT. The full variable domain, rest sourced from reference TRBV7-2 and TRBJ2-3, is GAGVSQSPSNKVTEKGKDVELRCDPISGHTALYWYRQSLGQGLEFLIYFQGNSAPDKSGLPSDRFSAERTGGSVSTLTIQRTQQEDSAVYLCASGEGGPDTQYFGPGTRLTVL.

This sequence joins TRBV6-5 and TRBJ1-2; D is perhaps TRBD1 (5 bases). The V end lost 6 bases, the J end lost 8 bases, and 19 bases lay between the germline ends. Per germline, CDR1 MNHEY and CDR2 SVGAGI. The CDR3 contains 14 residues. The CDR3: CASRPGLRDGGYTF. The CDR3 DNA sequence: TGTGCCAGCAGGCCGGGACTCCGGGACGGAGGCTACACCTTC.